A selection of T cell receptor beta chains follows, all from one sample in a study of blood T cell repertoires in COVID-19. TCRdb's table, derived via immunoSEQ multiplex PCR, lists solely in-frame clones and lacks some. The table includes about 380,000 clones, roughly nine tenths detected once. What was sequenced was PBMCs or T cells enriched from blood (not recorded which). The receptors derive from a woman in her twenties or thirties who had recovered from COVID-19. The CDR3 runs from the conserved cysteine through the conserved F or W. Each record gives: clone size, V gene, D gene, J gene, CDR3 DNA, CDR3 protein. A D gene is named only where the DNA matches it firmly. Rows may omit the clone size; those that give it use once, few, many or a size class.

once,TRBV5-6,.,TRBJ2-2,TGTGCCAGCAGCTTGAAGCCAGACAGCACCGGGGAGCTGTTTTTT,CASSLKPDSTGELFF
.,TRBV6-2/TRBV6-3,TRBD1,TRBJ1-1,TGTGCCAGCAGTTATACAGGGGGCCCCACTGAAGCTTTCTTT,CASSYTGGPTEAFF
.,TRBV28,.,TRBJ1-4,TGTGCCAGCAGCTCCCGGGGTAGGGAAGGGTATGAAAAACTGTTTTTT,CASSSRGREGYEKLFF
.,TRBV5-6,TRBD2,TRBJ2-5,TGTGCCAGCAGCTTGGAGGGGACTAGCGAAGAGACCCAGTACTTC,CASSLEGTSEETQYF
.,TRBV6-5,.,TRBJ1-1,TGTGCCAGCAGTTACGGGGGACTGAGGAACACTGAAGCTTTCTTT,CASSYGGLRNTEAFF
.,TRBV20-1,.,TRBJ2-3,TGCAGTGCTAGTCCCATCTTCGGATCTGGAGGGACAGCTAGCACAGATACGCAGTATTTT,CSASPIFGSGGTASTDTQYF
.,TRBV6-5,TRBD1,TRBJ1-2,TGTGCCAGCAGTTATGACAGGGGCTATGGCTACACCTTC,CASSYDRGYGYTF
.,TRBV2,.,TRBJ1-4,TGTGCCAGCACCTCGATGGGGGGTAGGGGTGAAAAACTGTTTTTT,CASTSMGGRGEKLFF
once,TRBV6-5,.,TRBJ1-3,TGTGCCAGCACTACAACGGGTGGAAACACCATATATTTT,CASTTTGGNTIYF
.,TRBV5-5,.,TRBJ1-4,TGTGCCAGCAGCCCATGGAACAGCCCAAATGAAAAACTGTTTTTT,CASSPWNSPNEKLFF
.,TRBV6-5,.,TRBJ2-2,TGTGCCAGCAGTTACTTGAGGTCCACGAACACCGGGGAGCTGTTTTTT,CASSYLRSTNTGELFF
.,TRBV2,.,TRBJ1-4,TGTGCCAGCACCCTAGGAGGAAAACTGTTTTTT,CASTLGGKLFF
.,TRBV28,.,TRBJ1-6,TGTGCCAGCAGGATGGACAGTTGGGGTTCACCCCTCCACTTT,CASRMDSWGSPLHF
.,TRBV7-9,TRBD1,TRBJ2-2,TGTGCCAGCAGCTCCGGACAGGGGACGAACACCGGGGAGCTGTTTTTT,CASSSGQGTNTGELFF
.,TRBV20-1,.,TRBJ2-7,TGCAGTGCCAGTAGGACTTTCTCCTACGAGCAGTACTTC,CSASRTFSYEQYF
few,TRBV5-6,.,TRBJ1-5,TGTGCCAGCAGCTTGCCCCTTGGTAGGGAGAACAATCAGCCCCAGCATTTT,CASSLPLGRENNQPQHF